This TCR beta chain was recorded in a study of T cells in Graves' hyperthyroidism and ophthalmopathy. Across the study: Initial diagnosis, before any treatment, was when peripheral blood was collected. Overall study results and limits: Most thyroid clonotypes expanded above 0.001 appeared in blood too. In simple terms, a model built on 13 V-J features told ophthalmopathy apart from stable hyperthyroidism.

This clonotype came up once. The target antigen is unknown. This CDR3 is 15 amino acids long. Per the germline V gene, CDR1 is DFQATT and CDR2 is SNEGSKA (reference sequence). Trimming cost V 5 bases and J 1 base, with 12 bases left between them. RNA transcripts were the template for amplifying TCR beta CDR3 regions. HTBI primers drove first-round RT-PCR of the TCR CDR3. MiXCR was run by TCRdb on the multiplex PCR reads, yielding one entry per CDR3 protein. The table lists a few hundred thousand distinct CDR3 sequences, roughly 14% of them singletons. Sequenced sample: blood. The receptor was derived from a woman aged 18-29 years with Graves' hyperthyroidism that later progressed to Graves' ophthalmopathy. V gene TRBV20-1 combines with J gene TRBJ1-6; D gene ambiguous. The DNA for the CDR3 is TGCAGTGCTGGGAAAAGTTCTTCCTATAATTCACCCCTCCACTTT. Residues: CSAGKSSSYNSPLHF.